A selection of T cell receptor beta chains follows, all from one sample in a study of T cell changes during pregnancy in multiple sclerosis. Profiled with immunoSEQ multiplex PCR; TCRdb holds only in-frame clones, not every one. The table lists about 38,000 clones, 85% to 95% of them singletons. The specimen was CD4+ T cells from peripheral blood mononuclear cells, collected after pregnancy. The receptors here all came from a female donor in good health, enrolled as a control in a pregnancy study. The CDR3 runs from the conserved cysteine through the conserved F or W. A D gene is named only where the DNA matches it firmly.

j_call,d_call,v_call,cdr3_aa
TRBJ1-2,TRBD1,TRBV30,CAWSVEYRDSPGRIHTF
TRBJ2-2,TRBD1,TRBV6-1,CASSSGQGGTGELFF
TRBJ1-2,TRBD1,TRBV10-3,CASRTGGDYGYTF
TRBJ1-4,TRBD1,TRBV9,CASSVEGRGPEKLFF
TRBJ1-1,TRBD1,TRBV5-1,CASSLLGTGYTEAFF
TRBJ2-3,-,TRBV2,CASSYPGTSTDTQYF
TRBJ2-1,TRBD1,TRBV6-6,CASSRGTGFRTNEQFF
TRBJ2-6,-,TRBV19,CASSSFLPSGANVLTF
TRBJ2-7,TRBD1,TRBV4-1,CASSQVGTGVYEQYF
TRBJ1-4,TRBD1,TRBV18,CASSPLAGQSPGNGLFF
TRBJ2-5,TRBD2,TRBV11-2,CASSLVAGETQYF
TRBJ2-5,-,TRBV20-1,CSAREGHQQYF
TRBJ2-3,-,TRBV18,CASSFAADTQYF
TRBJ1-3,-,TRBV30,CAWSVTANSGNTIYF
TRBJ2-1,TRBD2,TRBV11-2,CASSKIAGGTYNEQFF
TRBJ1-3,-,TRBV19,CASSTPGGPGNTIYF
TRBJ1-1,-,TRBV6-1,CASSDRPNTEAFF
TRBJ1-5,-,TRBV6-1,CASRTSGGLNQPQHF
TRBJ2-5,-,TRBV7-2,CASSLAGETQYF
TRBJ2-1,-,TRBV6-4,CATGTGIYNEQFF
TRBJ1-2,TRBD1,TRBV9,CASSVGQYQAYGYTF
TRBJ2-3,-,TRBV5-6,CASSSDPDTQYF
TRBJ1-1,TRBD1,TRBV10-3,CAISGRDRFSEAFF
TRBJ1-1,TRBD1,TRBV30,CAFSGTGGRKNTEAFF
TRBJ1-1,TRBD1,TRBV14,CASSQGQMNTEAFF
TRBJ1-5,-,TRBV5-1,CASSLEGVGGNQPQHF
TRBJ1-1,-,TRBV30,CAWSETGFMNTEAFF
TRBJ2-2,TRBD1,TRBV7-2,CASSLDGDRGTGELFF
TRBJ1-1,-,TRBV5-1,CASSLVAGPPGSTEAFF
TRBJ1-2,-,TRBV19,CASTTGETLGYTF
TRBJ1-4,-,TRBV15,CATSRGQDEKLFF
TRBJ2-3,TRBD2,TRBV7-2,CASSPKTSGYTDTQYF
TRBJ1-6,-,TRBV6-1,CASSEEAPLHF
TRBJ1-6,TRBD1,TRBV19,CASSIEGQGGGSPLHF
TRBJ2-7,-,TRBV6-5,CASSSSLTVSYEQYF
TRBJ1-3,TRBD1,TRBV29-1,CSVNRGAGNTIYF
TRBJ1-1,TRBD1,TRBV10-2,CASSVRGDTEAFF
TRBJ2-7,TRBD1,TRBV6-6,CASRLTGQTYEQYF
TRBJ2-4,-,TRBV7-2,CASSYTSAKNIQYF
TRBJ2-7,TRBD1,TRBV4-3,CASSQDRTGYYEQYF
TRBJ1-4,-,TRBV7-2,CASSVSGTRNEKLFF
TRBJ1-4,-,TRBV7-6,CASSLRGNEKLFF
TRBJ1-1,-,TRBV15,CATSTTGRMNTEAFF
TRBJ2-4,-,TRBV19,CASSSGAGTLGKNIQYF
TRBJ1-1,TRBD1,TRBV7-2,CASSFTGGPTEAFF
TRBJ2-2,TRBD2,TRBV5-6,CASRSLRGLAGSNTGELFF
TRBJ2-7,TRBD1,TRBV10-2,CASSERTGPYEQYF
TRBJ1-1,-,TRBV7-9,CASSLDSEYKAFF
TRBJ2-2,-,TRBV2,CASSAKEPGELFF
TRBJ1-2,-,TRBV29-1,CSVGGGLYGYTF
TRBJ1-3,TRBD1,TRBV6-5,CASSLQGPGNTIYF
TRBJ1-1,-,TRBV29-1,CSVSWGGRTEAFF
TRBJ2-1,TRBD1,TRBV6-5,CASRTQGALLF
TRBJ2-7,TRBD1,TRBV6-5,CASSYPGQGGEQYF